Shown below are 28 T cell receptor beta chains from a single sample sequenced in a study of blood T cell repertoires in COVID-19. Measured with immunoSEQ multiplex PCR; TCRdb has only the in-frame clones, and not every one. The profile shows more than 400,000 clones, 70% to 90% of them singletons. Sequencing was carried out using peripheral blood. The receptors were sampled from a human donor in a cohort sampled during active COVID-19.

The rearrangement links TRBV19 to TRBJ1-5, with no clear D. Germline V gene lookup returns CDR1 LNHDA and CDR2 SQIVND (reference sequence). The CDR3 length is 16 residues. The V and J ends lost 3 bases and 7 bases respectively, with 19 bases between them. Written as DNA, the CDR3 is TGTGCCAGTAGTATTGCCAGAGGCCAATCCGGGCAGCCCCAGCATTTT. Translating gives CASSIARGQSGQPQHF.

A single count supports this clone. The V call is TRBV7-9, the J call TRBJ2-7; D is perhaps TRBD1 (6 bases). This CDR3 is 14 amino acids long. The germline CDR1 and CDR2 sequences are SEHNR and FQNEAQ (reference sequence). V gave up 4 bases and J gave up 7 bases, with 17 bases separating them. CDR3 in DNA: TGTGCCAGCAGCTGGGGGACAATACCACGAGAGCAGTACTTC. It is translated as CASSWGTIPREQYF.

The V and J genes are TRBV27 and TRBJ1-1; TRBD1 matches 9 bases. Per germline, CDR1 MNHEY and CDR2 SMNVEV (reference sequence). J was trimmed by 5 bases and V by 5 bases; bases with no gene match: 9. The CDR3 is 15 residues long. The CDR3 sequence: CASSLGDRDYTEAFF. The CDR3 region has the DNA TGTGCCAGCAGTCTGGGGGACAGGGATTATACTGAAGCTTTCTTT.

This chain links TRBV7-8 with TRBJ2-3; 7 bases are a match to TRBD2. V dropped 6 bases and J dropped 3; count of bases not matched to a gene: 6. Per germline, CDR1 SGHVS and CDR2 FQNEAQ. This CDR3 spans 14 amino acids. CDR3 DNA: TGTGCCAGCAGACGACGGGAGGTGACAGATACGCAGTATTTT. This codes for CASRRREVTDTQYF.

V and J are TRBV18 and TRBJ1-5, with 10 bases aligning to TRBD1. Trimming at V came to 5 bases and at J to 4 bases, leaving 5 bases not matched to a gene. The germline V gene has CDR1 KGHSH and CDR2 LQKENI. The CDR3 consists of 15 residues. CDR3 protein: CASSNPGQGNQPQHF. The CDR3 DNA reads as TGTGCCAGCTCAAACCCGGGACAGGGGAATCAGCCCCAGCATTTT.

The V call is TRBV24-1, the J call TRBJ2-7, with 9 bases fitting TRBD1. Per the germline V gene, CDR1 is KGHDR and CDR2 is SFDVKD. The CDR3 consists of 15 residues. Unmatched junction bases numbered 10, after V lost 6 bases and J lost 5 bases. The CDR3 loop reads CATSQGGTGNNEQYF. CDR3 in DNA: TGTGCCACCAGTCAAGGGGGGACAGGGAATAACGAGCAGTACTTC.

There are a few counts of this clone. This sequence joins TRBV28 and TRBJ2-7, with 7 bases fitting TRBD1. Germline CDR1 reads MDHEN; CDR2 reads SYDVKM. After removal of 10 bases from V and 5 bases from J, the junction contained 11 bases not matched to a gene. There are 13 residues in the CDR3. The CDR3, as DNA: TGTGCCATCGAGTCAAGGGGGCTCAACGAGCAGTACTTC. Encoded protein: CAIESRGLNEQYF.

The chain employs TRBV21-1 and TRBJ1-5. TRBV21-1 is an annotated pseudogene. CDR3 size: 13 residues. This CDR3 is CAPVSVSNQPQHF. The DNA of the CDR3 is TGTGCCCCCGTTTCCGTTAGCAATCAGCCCCAGCATTTT.

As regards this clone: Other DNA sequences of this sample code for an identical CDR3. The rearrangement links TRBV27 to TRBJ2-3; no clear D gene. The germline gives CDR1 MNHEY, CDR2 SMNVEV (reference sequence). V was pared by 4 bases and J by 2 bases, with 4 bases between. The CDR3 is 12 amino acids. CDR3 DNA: TGTGCCAGCAGTTCGTACACAGATACGCAGTATTTT. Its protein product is CASSSYTDTQYF.

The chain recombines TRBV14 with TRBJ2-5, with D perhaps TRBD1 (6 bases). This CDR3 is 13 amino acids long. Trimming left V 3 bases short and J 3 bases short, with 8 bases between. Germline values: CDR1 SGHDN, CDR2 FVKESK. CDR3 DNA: TGTGCCAGCAGCCATTACAGGGAAGAGACCCAGTACTTC. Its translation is CASSHYREETQYF.

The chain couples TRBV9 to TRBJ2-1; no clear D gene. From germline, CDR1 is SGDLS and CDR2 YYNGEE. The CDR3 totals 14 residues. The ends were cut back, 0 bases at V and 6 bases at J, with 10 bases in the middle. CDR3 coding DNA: TGTGCCAGCAGCGTAGTGGCTAGTGGCAATGAGCAGTTCTTC. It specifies CASSVVASGNEQFF.

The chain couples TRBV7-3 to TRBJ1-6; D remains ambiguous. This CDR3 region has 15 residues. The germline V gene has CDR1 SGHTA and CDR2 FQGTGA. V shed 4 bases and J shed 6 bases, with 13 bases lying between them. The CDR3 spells CASSSRGEPNSPLHF. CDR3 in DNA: TGTGCCAGCAGCTCACGAGGAGAACCTAATTCACCCCTCCACTTT.

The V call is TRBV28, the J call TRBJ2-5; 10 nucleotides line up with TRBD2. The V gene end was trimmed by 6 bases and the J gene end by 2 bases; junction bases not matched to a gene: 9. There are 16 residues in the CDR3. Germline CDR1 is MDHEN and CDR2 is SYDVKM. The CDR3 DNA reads TGTGCCAGCAGCCTAGAGCTAGCGGGAGTTCAAGAGACCCAGTACTTC. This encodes CASSLELAGVQETQYF. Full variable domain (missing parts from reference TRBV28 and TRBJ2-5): DVKVTQSSRYLVKRTGEKVFLECVQDMDHENMFWYRQDPGLGLRLIYFSYDVKMKEKGDIPEGYSVSREKKERFSLILESASTNQTSMYLCASSLELAGVQETQYFGPGTRLLVL.

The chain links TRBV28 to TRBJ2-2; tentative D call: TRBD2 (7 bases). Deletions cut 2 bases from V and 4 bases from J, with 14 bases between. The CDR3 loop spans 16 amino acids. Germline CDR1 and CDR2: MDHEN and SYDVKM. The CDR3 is CASSLAGAPSTGELFF. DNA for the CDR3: TGTGCCAGCAGTTTAGCGGGGGCACCGAGCACCGGGGAGCTGTTTTTT.

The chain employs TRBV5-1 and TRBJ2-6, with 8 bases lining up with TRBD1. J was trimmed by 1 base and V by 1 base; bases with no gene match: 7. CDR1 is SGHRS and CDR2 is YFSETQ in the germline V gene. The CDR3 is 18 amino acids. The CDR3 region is CASSLTGTGQSGANVLTF. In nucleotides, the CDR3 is TGCGCCAGCAGCTTGACCGGGACAGGTCAATCTGGGGCCAACGTCCTGACTTTC.

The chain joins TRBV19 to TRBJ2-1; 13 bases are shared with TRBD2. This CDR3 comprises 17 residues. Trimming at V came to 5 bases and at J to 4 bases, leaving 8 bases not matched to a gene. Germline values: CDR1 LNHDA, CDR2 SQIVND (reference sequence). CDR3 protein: CASSPRRLAGGYNEQFF. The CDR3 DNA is TGTGCCAGTAGTCCTCGTAGACTAGCGGGAGGTTACAATGAGCAGTTCTTC.

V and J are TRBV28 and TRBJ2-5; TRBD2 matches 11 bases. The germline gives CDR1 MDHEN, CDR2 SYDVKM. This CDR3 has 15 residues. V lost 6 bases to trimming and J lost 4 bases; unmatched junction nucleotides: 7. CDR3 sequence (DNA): TGTGCCAGCAGGCCTCCGACTAGCGGGACAGAGACCCAGTACTTC. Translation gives CASRPPTSGTETQYF. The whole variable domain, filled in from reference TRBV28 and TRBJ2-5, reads DVKVTQSSRYLVKRTGEKVFLECVQDMDHENMFWYRQDPGLGLRLIYFSYDVKMKEKGDIPEGYSVSREKKERFSLILESASTNQTSMYLCASRPPTSGTETQYFGPGTRLLVL.

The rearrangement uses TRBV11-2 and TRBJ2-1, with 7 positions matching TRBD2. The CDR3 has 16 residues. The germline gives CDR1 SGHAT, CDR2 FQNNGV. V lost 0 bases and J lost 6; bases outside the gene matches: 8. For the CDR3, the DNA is TGTGCCAGCAGCTTAGATTTGTCGGGAGGTCTCAATGAGCAGTTCTTC. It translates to CASSLDLSGGLNEQFF.

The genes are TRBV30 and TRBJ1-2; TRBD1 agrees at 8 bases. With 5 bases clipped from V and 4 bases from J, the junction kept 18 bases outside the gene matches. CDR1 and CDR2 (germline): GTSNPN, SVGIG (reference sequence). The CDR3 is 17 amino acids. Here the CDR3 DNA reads TGTGCCTGGGGAACTCCCGACAGGGGCCCTTTTGGCTATGGCTACACCTTC. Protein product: CAWGTPDRGPFGYGYTF.

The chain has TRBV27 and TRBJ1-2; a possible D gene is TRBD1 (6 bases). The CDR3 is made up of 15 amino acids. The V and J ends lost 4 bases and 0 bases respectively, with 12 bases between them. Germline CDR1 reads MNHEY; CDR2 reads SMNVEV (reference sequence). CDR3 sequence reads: CASSSGTTPNYGYTF. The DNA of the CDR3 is TGTGCCAGCAGTTCCGGGACAACCCCTAACTATGGCTACACCTTC.

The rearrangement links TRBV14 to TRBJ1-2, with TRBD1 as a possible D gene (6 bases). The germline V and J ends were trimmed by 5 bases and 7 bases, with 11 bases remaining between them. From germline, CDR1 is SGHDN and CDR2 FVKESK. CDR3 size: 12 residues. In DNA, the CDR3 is TGTGCCAGCAGCGCAGGGGCAGTTGGCTACACCTTC. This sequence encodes CASSAGAVGYTF.

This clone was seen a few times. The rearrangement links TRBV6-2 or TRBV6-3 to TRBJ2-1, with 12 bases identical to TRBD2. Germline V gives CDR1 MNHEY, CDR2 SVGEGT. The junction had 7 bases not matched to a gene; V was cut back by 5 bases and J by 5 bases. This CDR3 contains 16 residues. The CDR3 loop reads CASSDQGLAGNNEQFF. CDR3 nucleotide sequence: TGTGCCAGCAGTGATCAAGGACTAGCGGGAAACAATGAGCAGTTCTTC.

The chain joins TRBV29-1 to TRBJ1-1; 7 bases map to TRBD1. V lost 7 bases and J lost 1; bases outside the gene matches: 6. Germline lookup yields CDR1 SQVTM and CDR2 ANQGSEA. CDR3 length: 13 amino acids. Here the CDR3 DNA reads TGCAGCGCCCATGACAGGGCGAACACTGAAGCTTTCTTT. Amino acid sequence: CSAHDRANTEAFF. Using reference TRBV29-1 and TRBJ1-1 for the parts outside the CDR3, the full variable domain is SAVISQKPSRDICQRGTSLTIQCQVDSQVTMMFWYRQQPGQSLTLIATANQGSEATYESGFVIDKFPISRPNLTFSTLTVSNMSPEDSSIYLCSAHDRANTEAFFGQGTRLTVV.

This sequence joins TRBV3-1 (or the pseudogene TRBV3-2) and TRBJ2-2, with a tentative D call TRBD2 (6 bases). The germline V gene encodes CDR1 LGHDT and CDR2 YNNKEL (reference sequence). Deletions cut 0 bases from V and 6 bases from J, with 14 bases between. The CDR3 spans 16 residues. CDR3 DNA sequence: TGTGCCAGCAGCCAAGAGGTGCTAGCGTTGGCCGGGGAGCTGTTTTTT. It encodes CASSQEVLALAGELFF.

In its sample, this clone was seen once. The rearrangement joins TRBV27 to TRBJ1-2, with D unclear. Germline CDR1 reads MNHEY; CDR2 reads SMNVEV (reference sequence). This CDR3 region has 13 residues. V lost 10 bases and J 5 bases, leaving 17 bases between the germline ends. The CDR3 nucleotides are TGTGCCACCCGCGGCGGGGTCGGGTATGGCTACACCTTC. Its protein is CATRGGVGYGYTF.

The CDR3 spells CASSQGGKDYGYTF. The CDR3 bases are TGTGCCAGCAGCCAAGGGGGAAAGGACTATGGCTACACCTTC. V is TRBV7-3 and J is TRBJ1-2; TRBD1 might be the D (6 bases). Germline lookup yields CDR1 SGHTA and CDR2 FQGTGA. The ends were cut back, 5 bases at V and 3 bases at J, with 13 bases in the middle. The length of the CDR3 is 14 residues.

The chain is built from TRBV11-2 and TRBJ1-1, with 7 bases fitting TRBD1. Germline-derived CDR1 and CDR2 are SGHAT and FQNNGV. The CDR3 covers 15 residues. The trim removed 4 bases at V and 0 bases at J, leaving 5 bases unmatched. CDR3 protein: CASSSEDRMNTEAFF. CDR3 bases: TGTGCCAGCAGCTCAGAGGACAGGATGAACACTGAAGCTTTCTTT.

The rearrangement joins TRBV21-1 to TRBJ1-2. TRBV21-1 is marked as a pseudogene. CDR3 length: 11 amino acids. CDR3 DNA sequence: TGTGCCAGCAGCAAGGGGGGAATATGCACCTTC. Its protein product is CASSKGGICTF.